This T cell receptor (beta chain) was recovered during a study of blood T cell repertoires in COVID-19. CDR1 is LGHNT and CDR2 is FRNRAP in the germline V gene. V was pared by 6 bases and J by 6 bases, with 15 bases between. The length of the CDR3 is 13 residues. In the original processing: For nucleated cells, counts were estimated from reference gene primer amplification. Method: immunoSEQ multiplex PCR; TCRdb's copy keeps in-frame clones and lacks some. V and J calls and clone size come straight from that table; D and trimming were deduced from the DNA. The sample holds over 120,000 clones, around 82% seen once.

This sequence originates from a human donor in a cohort sampled during active COVID-19. This chain connects TRBV12-5 to TRBJ2-7, with D hard to call. The sample comprised peripheral blood. In DNA form, the CDR3 reads TGTGCTAGTGGCCGGAGCCAGTCGGGCGAGCAGTACGTC. Protein: CASGRSQSGEQYV.